Following are 17 T cell receptor beta chains from one sample sequenced in a study of blood T cell repertoires in COVID-19. Sequenced by immunoSEQ multiplex PCR; TCRdb stores in-frame clones only, minus some. Of 70,000 to 100,000 clones in the sample, 90% are singletons; the top ten hold approximately 1.7%. The specimen sequenced was peripheral blood. The source of these receptors is a man in his sixties with acute or convalescent COVID-19.

The V call is TRBV11-2, the J call TRBJ1-1; D remains ambiguous. The CDR3 is made up of 12 amino acids. Germline V gene sequence: CDR1 SGHAT, CDR2 FQNNGV. Trimming removed 5 bases at V and 3 bases at J, with 7 bases between. In nucleotides, the CDR3 is TGTGCCAGCAGCCAACAGTACACTGAAGCTTTCTTT. Translating gives CASSQQYTEAFF.

The rearrangement joins TRBV11-2 to TRBJ2-7; TRBD2 matches at 12 bases. The CDR3 runs 18 residues. Trimming removed 3 bases from V and 0 bases from J; junction bases left unmatched: 9. Germline CDR1 reads SGHAT; CDR2 reads FQNNGV. CDR3 in DNA: TGTGCCAGCAGCTTTATGACTAGCGGGAGAGAATTCTCCTACGAGCAGTACTTC. Protein: CASSFMTSGREFSYEQYF.

In this sample, this clone turned up once. The chain links TRBV4-2 to TRBJ2-2; 7 bases line up with TRBD2. The V segment lost 2 bases and the J segment 5 bases; nucleotides outside the gene matches: 8. Per the germline V gene, CDR1 is LGHNA and CDR2 is YNFKEQ. The CDR3 contains 16 residues. Here the CDR3 reads CASSQSGAGWTGELFF. The DNA of the CDR3 is TGTGCCAGCAGCCAATCGGGAGCGGGATGGACCGGGGAGCTGTTTTTT.

This clone turned up a few times. The chain carries TRBV6-2 or TRBV6-3 and TRBJ2-2; D remains unclear. CDR1 is MNHEY, CDR2 SVGEGT, per germline. The V end was cut by 0 bases, the J end by 6 bases, with 11 bases between. The CDR3 is 15 amino acids. CDR3 residues: CASSYSSTVSGELFF. The DNA for the CDR3 is TGTGCCAGCAGTTACTCGAGTACGGTATCCGGGGAGCTGTTTTTT.

The rearrangement joins TRBV20-1 to TRBJ2-2; 7 nucleotides match TRBD1. This CDR3 has 14 amino acids. Germline assignment: CDR1 DFQATT and CDR2 SNEGSKA (reference sequence). J gave up 4 bases and V 3 bases, and 5 bases lay outside the gene matches. The CDR3 is CSASRGQFTGELFF. In nucleotides, the CDR3 is TGCAGTGCTAGTCGGGGACAGTTCACCGGGGAGCTGTTTTTT.

The J gene is TRBJ2-1, the V gene TRBV30, with 9 bases that match TRBD2. Germline lookup yields CDR1 GTSNPN and CDR2 SVGIG (reference sequence). The junction had 4 bases not matched to a gene; V was cut back by 0 bases and J by 1 base. There are 16 residues in the CDR3. The CDR3 sequence: CAWSVRLAGSYNEQFF. The CDR3 DNA reads TGTGCCTGGAGTGTACGGCTAGCGGGATCCTACAATGAGCAGTTCTTC.

The rearrangement joins TRBV5-4 to TRBJ2-3; tentative D call: TRBD2 (6 bases). Trimming shortened V by 7 bases and J by 6 bases, and 12 bases separated the two germline ends. The CDR3 consists of 12 residues. The germline gives CDR1 SGHNT, CDR2 YYREEE (reference sequence). In nucleotides, the CDR3 is TGTGCCAGCTCCTCGGGAGAGGATACGCAGTATTTT. This codes for CASSSGEDTQYF.

The rearrangement uses TRBV9 and TRBJ1-1, with a possible D match to TRBD1 (5 bases). There are 15 residues in the CDR3. V lost 3 bases and J 0 bases, leaving 12 bases between the germline ends. CDR1 is SGDLS and CDR2 is YYNGEE in the germline V gene. The CDR3 loop is CASSGEQDMNTEAFF. The CDR3 coding sequence is TGTGCCAGCAGCGGCGAACAGGATATGAACACTGAAGCTTTCTTT.

This sequence joins TRBV29-1 and TRBJ2-7; 7 nucleotides align to TRBD1. The length of the CDR3 is 13 residues. The germline gives CDR1 SQVTM, CDR2 ANQGSEA. V dropped 7 bases and J dropped 0; count of bases not matched to a gene: 6. The CDR3 is CSAATGASYEQYF. CDR3 sequence (DNA): TGCAGCGCCGCAACAGGGGCCTCCTACGAGCAGTACTTC.

The chain carries TRBV29-1 and TRBJ2-5, with unresolved D. CDR3 length equals 13 residues. The germline V gene encodes CDR1 SQVTM and CDR2 ANQGSEA. V shed 5 bases and J shed 5 bases, with 15 bases lying between them. CDR3 DNA sequence: TGCAGCGTTCGCCCCACACTATCGGAGACCCAGTACTTC. Protein: CSVRPTLSETQYF.

This clone showed up just once. The V and J genes are TRBV7-9 and TRBJ1-2, with a possible D match to TRBD1 (5 bases). Deletions cut 5 bases from V and 5 bases from J, with 12 bases between. The V gene's germline CDR1 is SEHNR and CDR2 FQNEAQ (reference sequence). The CDR3 consists of 13 residues. CDR3 amino acids: CASSKDRGYGYTF. The CDR3 nucleotides read TGTGCCAGCAGCAAAGACAGAGGGTATGGCTACACCTTC.

A single count supports this clone. V is TRBV19 and J is TRBJ1-1; D gene uncertain. Trimming cost V 2 bases and J 4 bases, with 11 bases left between them. This CDR3 contains 14 residues. Per the germline V gene, CDR1 is LNHDA and CDR2 is SQIVND (reference sequence). The CDR3 DNA reads TGTGCCAGTAGTATAAACACCGATGCCACTGAAGCTTTCTTT. Translating it yields CASSINTDATEAFF.

The rearrangement joins TRBV18 to TRBJ1-1; D gene unclear. V gave up 3 bases and J gave up 4 bases, with 12 bases separating them. This CDR3 has 14 amino acids. Germline CDR1 reads KGHSH; CDR2 reads LQKENI. In nucleotides, the CDR3 is TGTGCCAGCTCACCGGTTTCGAGGGCCACTGAAGCTTTCTTT. Translating it yields CASSPVSRATEAFF.

This sequence joins TRBV7-9 and TRBJ2-7, with 7 bases matching TRBD1. Germline CDR1 is SEHNR and CDR2 is FQNEAQ (reference sequence). The V gene end was trimmed by 11 bases and the J gene end by 1 base; junction bases not matched to a gene: 11. The CDR3 has 14 residues. The CDR3 protein is CALRGRQGSYEQYF. The CDR3 coding sequence is TGTGCCTTGAGGGGTAGACAGGGTTCCTACGAGCAGTACTTC.

The chain is built from TRBV4-3 and TRBJ1-1; D ambiguous. Deletions cut 0 bases from V and 4 bases from J, with 6 bases between. The CDR3 is 13 residues long. Looked up from germline, CDR1 is LGHNA and CDR2 is YSLEER. CDR3: CASSQDEGTEAFF. CDR3 bases: TGCGCCAGCAGCCAAGATGAGGGCACTGAAGCTTTCTTT.

The chain carries TRBV27 and TRBJ2-7, with 10 nucleotides matching TRBD1. Germline-derived CDR1 and CDR2 are MNHEY and SMNVEV (reference sequence). This CDR3 contains 15 residues. The V gene end was trimmed by 5 bases and the J gene end by 6 bases; junction bases not matched to a gene: 10. CDR3 residues: CASSPRTGGGLEQYF. Written as DNA, the CDR3 is TGTGCCAGCAGTCCGCGGACAGGGGGGGGACTCGAGCAGTACTTC.

The V and J genes are TRBV20-1 and TRBJ1-2, with D tentatively TRBD1 (6 bases). Germline V lookup: CDR1 DFQATT, CDR2 SNEGSKA (reference sequence). Trimming took off 3 bases at V and 2 bases at J, with 13 bases between the two ends. This CDR3 comprises 14 residues. The CDR3 sequence is CSASVGQLNYGYTF. The CDR3, as DNA: TGCAGTGCTAGTGTCGGACAGCTAAACTATGGCTACACCTTC.